The rows below give T cell receptor beta chains drawn from one sample of a study of cytomegalovirus exposure and HLA in healthy donors. Clones were read by immunoSEQ multiplex PCR, and TCRdb kept only the in-frame ones, dropping some. In the table there are approximately 190,000 clones, 80% to 85% of which are singletons. The specimen sequenced was PBMCs. These receptors originate from a woman aged 18-29 years in good health and CMV-seropositive. Each CDR3 is given with its conserved first and last residue. The D gene is left open where the match is weak. Not every row has a clone size; where given, it reads once, few, many or a size class.

D gene: -
clone size: -
V gene: TRBV18
J gene: TRBJ2-1
CDR3 DNA: TGTGCCAGCTCACTAAGGCGGGAAAGTGAGGGTATCTCCTACAATGAGCAGTTCTTC
CDR3 protein: CASSLRRESEGISYNEQFF

D gene: -
clone size: -
V gene: TRBV6-4
J gene: TRBJ2-1
CDR3 DNA: TGTGCCAGCAGTGAGGGAAGGGGGGGAGCCAATGAGCAGTTCTTC
CDR3 protein: CASSEGRGGANEQFF

D gene: -
clone size: -
V gene: TRBV4-2
J gene: TRBJ1-1
CDR3 DNA: TGTGCCAGCAGCCAGACCGGGGACACTGAAGCTTTCTTT
CDR3 protein: CASSQTGDTEAFF

D gene: -
clone size: -
V gene: TRBV28
J gene: TRBJ2-7
CDR3 DNA: TGTGCCAGCAGACTCAGGGGGGACAGATCCTACGAGCAGTACTTC
CDR3 protein: CASRLRGDRSYEQYF

D gene: TRBD1
clone size: -
V gene: TRBV2
J gene: TRBJ1-4
CDR3 DNA: TGTGCCAGCAGCCGGGACAGGGACGAAAAACTGCTTTTT
CDR3 protein: CASSRDRDEKLLF

D gene: -
clone size: -
V gene: TRBV2
J gene: TRBJ2-1
CDR3 DNA: TGTGCCAGCAGTGAGCCCACCACCCGGGAGCAGTTCTTC
CDR3 protein: CASSEPTTREQFF

D gene: TRBD2
clone size: -
V gene: TRBV2
J gene: TRBJ2-7
CDR3 DNA: TGTGCCAGCAGTGACAGTCTTAGCGGGAGCTACGAGCAGTACTTC
CDR3 protein: CASSDSLSGSYEQYF

D gene: TRBD1
clone size: -
V gene: TRBV15
J gene: TRBJ1-4
CDR3 DNA: TGTGCCACCAGCACTACCGGGACAGTAAGTGAAAAACTGTTTTTT
CDR3 protein: CATSTTGTVSEKLFF

D gene: -
clone size: -
V gene: TRBV11-2
J gene: TRBJ1-3
CDR3 DNA: TGTGCCAGCAGCTTAACAGGACGCCCTGGAAACACCATATATTTT
CDR3 protein: CASSLTGRPGNTIYF

D gene: -
clone size: -
V gene: TRBV10-3
J gene: TRBJ1-5
CDR3 DNA: TGTGCCATCAGTGAGTCCGGGGATGACAATCAGCCCCAGCATTTT
CDR3 protein: CAISESGDDNQPQHF

D gene: TRBD1
clone size: -
V gene: TRBV5-5
J gene: TRBJ2-1
CDR3 DNA: TGTGCCAGCAGCTTGGTTGGACAGGCATACAATGAGCAGTTCTTC
CDR3 protein: CASSLVGQAYNEQFF

D gene: -
clone size: -
V gene: TRBV7-9
J gene: TRBJ1-2
CDR3 DNA: TGTGCCAGCGGACAACAGGGAGGCTACACCTTC
CDR3 protein: CASGQQGGYTF

D gene: -
clone size: -
V gene: TRBV7-9
J gene: TRBJ2-2
CDR3 DNA: TGTGCCAGCAGCAATGGGGCGGCGGATACCGGGGAGCTGTTTTTT
CDR3 protein: CASSNGAADTGELFF

D gene: TRBD2
clone size: few
V gene: TRBV10-3
J gene: TRBJ2-3
CDR3 DNA: TGTGCCATCAGTGAGTCGGGACTAGACACCCCAGATACGCAGTATTTT
CDR3 protein: CAISESGLDTPDTQYF

D gene: TRBD1
clone size: -
V gene: TRBV10-3
J gene: TRBJ1-1
CDR3 DNA: TGTGCCATCAGTGGTACAGGGGGCTCGGACACTGAAGCTTTCTTT
CDR3 protein: CAISGTGGSDTEAFF

D gene: -
clone size: -
V gene: TRBV18
J gene: TRBJ1-6
CDR3 DNA: TGTGCCAGCTCACTATCGTCCTATAATTCACCCCTCCACTTT
CDR3 protein: CASSLSSYNSPLHF

D gene: -
clone size: -
V gene: TRBV6-1
J gene: TRBJ2-6
CDR3 DNA: TGTGCCAGCAGCCGAAACAGGGCTGGGGCCAACGTCCTGACTTTC
CDR3 protein: CASSRNRAGANVLTF

D gene: TRBD2
clone size: -
V gene: TRBV27
J gene: TRBJ2-5
CDR3 DNA: TGTGCCAGCTCAACTAGCGGGGGGGCCTGGGAAGAGACCCAGTACTTC
CDR3 protein: CASSTSGGAWEETQYF

D gene: TRBD1
clone size: -
V gene: TRBV7-9
J gene: TRBJ1-6
CDR3 DNA: TGTGCCAGCAGCCTGGGACAGGGACGATCACCCCTCCACTTT
CDR3 protein: CASSLGQGRSPLHF

D gene: -
clone size: -
V gene: TRBV7-6
J gene: TRBJ2-5
CDR3 DNA: TGTGCCAGCAGCTTATGGCCCCAAGAGACCCAGTACTTC
CDR3 protein: CASSLWPQETQYF

D gene: TRBD2
clone size: -
V gene: TRBV5-1
J gene: TRBJ2-1
CDR3 DNA: TGCGCCAGCAGCTCCTACCTGCGCGGGGGGCAGAATGAGCAGTTCTTC
CDR3 protein: CASSSYLRGGQNEQFF

D gene: TRBD2
clone size: -
V gene: TRBV7-9
J gene: TRBJ2-1
CDR3 DNA: TGTGCCAGCAGCTTAGGTGGACTAGTTCCCCACAATGAGCAGTTCTTC
CDR3 protein: CASSLGGLVPHNEQFF

D gene: -
clone size: -
V gene: TRBV21-1
J gene: TRBJ1-2
CDR3 DNA: TGTGCCAGCAGCAAAGTTTGGGTGGGCGTGCGAGGCTACACCTTC
CDR3 protein: CASSKVWVGVRGYTF

D gene: -
clone size: -
V gene: TRBV5-1
J gene: TRBJ1-1
CDR3 DNA: TGCGCCAGCAGCTTGAATCCCCCTCCGAGTTCCATTGTCCCCCCCTACAGCACTGAAGCTTTCTTT
CDR3 protein: CASSLNPPPSSIVPPYSTEAFF

D gene: TRBD2
clone size: -
V gene: TRBV7-9
J gene: TRBJ2-1
CDR3 DNA: TGTGCCAGCAGCTTAGTTGGAGCGGGGGGGGTATATGAGCAGTTCTTC
CDR3 protein: CASSLVGAGGVYEQFF

D gene: TRBD1
clone size: -
V gene: TRBV7-6
J gene: TRBJ2-7
CDR3 DNA: TGTGCCAGCAGCTTAGTTAGCAGGGGGTCTGAGCAGTACTTC
CDR3 protein: CASSLVSRGSEQYF

D gene: TRBD2
clone size: -
V gene: TRBV7-3
J gene: TRBJ2-5
CDR3 DNA: TGTGCCAGCAGCTTAACGGGACTACCGGAAGAGACCCAGTACTTC
CDR3 protein: CASSLTGLPEETQYF

D gene: TRBD1
clone size: -
V gene: TRBV18
J gene: TRBJ2-6
CDR3 DNA: TGTGCCAGCTCGGGACAGACCTCTGGGGCCAACGTCCTGACTTTC
CDR3 protein: CASSGQTSGANVLTF

D gene: TRBD1
clone size: -
V gene: TRBV6-5
J gene: TRBJ2-7
CDR3 DNA: TGTGCCAGCAGTTACTTGGACAGGGTCGAGCAGTACTTC
CDR3 protein: CASSYLDRVEQYF

D gene: -
clone size: -
V gene: TRBV2
J gene: TRBJ2-3
CDR3 DNA: TGTGCCAGCAATAGCGGTTGGGATACGCAGTATTTT
CDR3 protein: CASNSGWDTQYF

D gene: TRBD1
clone size: -
V gene: TRBV19
J gene: TRBJ1-2
CDR3 DNA: TGTGCCAGTAGTATAAGGGATCCAGGGGGTTCCGGCTACACCTTC
CDR3 protein: CASSIRDPGGSGYTF

D gene: -
clone size: -
V gene: TRBV10-1
J gene: TRBJ2-4
CDR3 DNA: TGCGCCAGCAGTGAGACGGGCAGGGCCAACGCCAAAAACATTCAGTACTTC
CDR3 protein: CASSETGRANAKNIQYF

D gene: TRBD2
clone size: -
V gene: TRBV29-1
J gene: TRBJ2-7
CDR3 DNA: TGCAGCGTTGACGGGCAGGGCAGGCGCGGGGGGGAGCAGTACTTC
CDR3 protein: CSVDGQGRRGGEQYF

D gene: -
clone size: -
V gene: TRBV19
J gene: TRBJ1-5
CDR3 DNA: TGTGCCACCACAAAGTCCCCGGGTCAGCCCCAGCATTTT
CDR3 protein: CATTKSPGQPQHF

D gene: -
clone size: -
V gene: TRBV11-2
J gene: TRBJ2-1
CDR3 DNA: TGTGCCAGCAGCTTAGTTATAGGGGTCTCCTACAATGAGCAGTTCTTC
CDR3 protein: CASSLVIGVSYNEQFF

D gene: TRBD1
clone size: -
V gene: TRBV12-5
J gene: TRBJ1-6
CDR3 DNA: TGTGCTAGTGGCCCCCTAGGACAGGGGTGGTCACCCCTCCACTTT
CDR3 protein: CASGPLGQGWSPLHF

D gene: -
clone size: once
V gene: TRBV6-1
J gene: TRBJ1-5
CDR3 DNA: TGTGCCACGAAGGACAGTTCTTCATATCAGCCCCAGCATTTT
CDR3 protein: CATKDSSSYQPQHF

D gene: -
clone size: -
V gene: TRBV30
J gene: TRBJ1-5
CDR3 DNA: TGTGCCTGGAGTAGGACTACTAGCAATCAGCCCCAGCATTTT
CDR3 protein: CAWSRTTSNQPQHF

D gene: -
clone size: -
V gene: TRBV10-3
J gene: TRBJ2-1
CDR3 DNA: TGTGCCATCAGTGAGGAGACAAATTCCTACAATGAGCAGTTCTTC
CDR3 protein: CAISEETNSYNEQFF

D gene: TRBD1
clone size: -
V gene: TRBV29-1
J gene: TRBJ2-2
CDR3 DNA: TGCAGCGTTCCGTCGAGTGAGACAGGGTCCGGGGAGCTGTTTTTT
CDR3 protein: CSVPSSETGSGELFF

D gene: TRBD2
clone size: few
V gene: TRBV4-1
J gene: TRBJ2-3
CDR3 DNA: TGCGCCAGCAGCCAAGATCGTAGTAGCGGGGAAGATACGCAGTATTTT
CDR3 protein: CASSQDRSSGEDTQYF

D gene: TRBD2
clone size: -
V gene: TRBV5-4
J gene: TRBJ2-5
CDR3 DNA: TGTGCCAGCAGCTTGGATAGCGGGGGGGCTGGTGAGACCCAGTACTTC
CDR3 protein: CASSLDSGGAGETQYF

D gene: TRBD1
clone size: -
V gene: TRBV10-3
J gene: TRBJ2-1
CDR3 DNA: TGTGCCATCAGCTTCGACAGGGGTTCCTACAATGAGCAGTTCTTC
CDR3 protein: CAISFDRGSYNEQFF

D gene: -
clone size: -
V gene: TRBV4-3
J gene: TRBJ1-1
CDR3 DNA: TGCGCCAGCAGCCAAGATTGGCCCATGAACACTGAAGCTTTCTTT
CDR3 protein: CASSQDWPMNTEAFF

D gene: TRBD2
clone size: -
V gene: TRBV10-3
J gene: TRBJ2-3
CDR3 DNA: TGTGCCGCACTTAGCGGGCTAAGCACTAGCACAGATACGCAGTATTTT
CDR3 protein: CAALSGLSTSTDTQYF

D gene: TRBD1
clone size: -
V gene: TRBV7-6
J gene: TRBJ1-1
CDR3 DNA: TGTGCCAGTCGACAGGGAACGAACACTGAAGCTTTCTTT
CDR3 protein: CASRQGTNTEAFF